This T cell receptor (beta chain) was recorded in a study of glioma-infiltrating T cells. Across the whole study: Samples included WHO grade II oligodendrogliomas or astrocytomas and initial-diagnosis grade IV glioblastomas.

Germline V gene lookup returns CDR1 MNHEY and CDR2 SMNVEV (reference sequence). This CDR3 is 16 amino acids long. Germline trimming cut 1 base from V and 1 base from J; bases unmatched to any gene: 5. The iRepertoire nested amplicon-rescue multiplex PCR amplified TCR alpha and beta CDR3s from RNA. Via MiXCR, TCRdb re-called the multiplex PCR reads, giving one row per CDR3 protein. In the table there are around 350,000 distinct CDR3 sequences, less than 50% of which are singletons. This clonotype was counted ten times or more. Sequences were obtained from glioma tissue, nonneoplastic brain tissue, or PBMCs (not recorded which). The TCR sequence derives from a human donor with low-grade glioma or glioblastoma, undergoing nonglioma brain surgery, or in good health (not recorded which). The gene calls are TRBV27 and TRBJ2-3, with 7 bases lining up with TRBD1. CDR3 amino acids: CASSLFRQGGTDTQYF. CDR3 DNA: TGTGCCAGCAGTTTATTCAGACAGGGCGGCACAGATACGCAGTATTTT.